Sequencing of this TCR beta chain was carried out in a study of beta chain features in type 1 diabetes. Findings and caveats of the study: A potential PCR bias toward shorter templates would be equal in patient and control samples. Researchers report that Type 1 diabetes patients had moderately but significantly shorter TCRB CDR3s across all four CD4+ subsets.

CDR1 SGHAT and CDR2 FQNNGV come from the germline V gene. With 6 bases removed from V and 1 base from J, the gap between germline ends came to 20 bases. CDR3 length equals 17 residues. Turning to this clone: Its matching antigen is unknown.

All of the isolated RNA was reverse transcribed, so expressed TCRB transcripts were sequenced. Repertoires were generated with immunoSEQ multiplex PCR, while TCRdb's copy carries only in-frame clones and drops some. The table lists 900,000 or so clones, under 20% of them singletons, with 0.02% to 0.03% in the top ten. The gene calls are TRBV11-2 and TRBJ2-3; the D gene is possibly TRBD2 (5 bases). This sequence was found in a woman aged 18-35 years in good health. Material for sequencing was naive CD4+ T cells from blood. This CDR3 is CASRPTETRWGTDTQYF. In DNA, the CDR3 is TGTGCCAGCAGACCTACTGAAACTAGATGGGGCACAGATACGCAGTATTTT.